This T cell receptor beta chain derives from a study of cytomegalovirus exposure and HLA in healthy donors. On this clone: Other DNA sequences in the sample encode the same CDR3.

13 Jbeta primers and 60 Vbeta primers were used for the PCR. Profiled with immunoSEQ multiplex PCR; TCRdb holds only in-frame clones, not every one. The data contain about 160,000 clones, 65% to 85% of them singletons. CDR3 length equals 14 residues. Germline-derived CDR1 and CDR2 are KGHSH and LQKENI. V shed 4 bases and J 4 bases; nucleotides not matched to a gene: 4. The V and J genes are TRBV18 and TRBJ1-3; 7 bases align to TRBD1. Sequenced input: PBMCs. The receptor's source is a woman aged 25 to 45 in good health and CMV-seropositive. This CDR3 is CASSRQGSGNTIYF. The CDR3 DNA reads as TGTGCCAGCTCACGACAGGGCTCAGGAAACACCATATATTTT.